A selection of T cell receptor beta chains follows, all from one sample in a study of T cells in Graves' hyperthyroidism and ophthalmopathy. Each CDR3 protein is one row after TCRdb ran MiXCR on the multiplex PCR reads. The sample shows approximately 530,000 distinct CDR3 sequences, 16% of them seen only once. Sequenced: blood. The receptors derive from a woman aged 18-29 years with Graves' hyperthyroidism. Each CDR3 is given with its conserved first and last residue. D genes are given only for firm matches. The size of a clone is reported for some rows only, either as once, few or many, or as a class for expanded clones.

D gene	V gene	J gene	clone size	CDR3 protein	CDR3 DNA
NA	TRBV10-2	TRBJ2-5	few	CASSERVEETQYF	TGCGCCAGCAGTGAAAGAGTCGAAGAGACCCAGTACTTC
NA	TRBV2	TRBJ2-5	many	CASSEVGGGPETQYF	TGTGCCAGCAGTGAAGTGGGCGGAGGGCCGGAGACCCAGTACTTC
NA	TRBV20-1	TRBJ2-7	many	CSARDPSLRREQYF	TGCAGTGCTAGAGATCCTTCTCTCAGGCGCGAGCAGTACTTC
TRBD2	TRBV9	TRBJ2-5	NA	CASSPFTGGGLETQYF	TGTGCCAGCAGCCCCTTTACGGGGGGGGGGCTTGAGACCCAGTACTTC
TRBD1	TRBV7-9	TRBJ2-1	NA	CASSLWTGSTYNEQFF	TGTGCCAGCAGCCTGTGGACAGGGTCAACCTACAATGAGCAGTTCTTC
TRBD1	TRBV12-3/TRBV12-4	TRBJ1-5	many	CASSPRQGANQPQHF	TGTGCCAGCAGTCCTCGACAGGGGGCAAACCAGCCCCAGCATTTT
TRBD2	TRBV20-1	TRBJ2-1	many	CSARRGLAGENEQFF	TGCAGTGCTAGACGTGGACTAGCGGGGGAAAATGAGCAGTTCTTC
NA	TRBV19	TRBJ2-2	NA	CASHGTGELFF	TGTGCCAGTCATGGCACCGGGGAGCTGTTTTTT
NA	TRBV19	TRBJ1-2	NA	CATHPRGGPNYGYTF	TGTGCCACCCACCCTCGTGGGGGGCCTAACTATGGCTACACCTTC
TRBD1	TRBV7-9	TRBJ2-7	NA	CASSRTPGQASYEQYF	TGTGCCAGCAGCCGAACCCCGGGACAGGCTTCCTACGAGCAGTACTTC
NA	TRBV29-1	TRBJ2-2	NA	CSVDKGTNTGELFF	TGCAGCGTTGACAAGGGGACGAACACCGGGGAGCTGTTTTTT
TRBD2	TRBV7-2	TRBJ2-3	NA	CASSLQLAGGADTQYF	TGTGCCAGCAGCCTCCAACTAGCGGGAGGCGCAGATACGCAGTATTTT
NA	TRBV5-1	TRBJ1-1	many	CASSFSKGTEAFF	TGCGCCAGCAGCTTTTCCAAAGGCACTGAAGCTTTCTTT
TRBD1	TRBV12-3/TRBV12-4	TRBJ1-2	many	CASSIRRQGIGYTF	TGTGCCAGCAGTATCCGGAGACAGGGCATTGGCTACACCTTC
NA	TRBV10-2	TRBJ2-7	few	CASGPNYEQYF	TGCGCCAGCGGGCCCAACTACGAGCAGTACTTC
TRBD1	TRBV28	TRBJ1-1	many	CASSLLMGQHTEAFF	TGTGCCAGCAGTTTACTTATGGGACAGCACACTGAAGCTTTCTTT
NA	TRBV6-1	TRBJ1-1	many	CASSRNRETEAFF	TGTGCCAGCAGCCGTAATAGGGAGACTGAAGCTTTCTTT
NA	TRBV27	TRBJ2-3	few	CASSPTPPDTQYF	TGTGCCAGCAGCCCGACTCCACCAGATACGCAGTATTTT
NA	TRBV5-1	TRBJ2-3	many	CASSLAASGRDTQYF	TGCGCCAGCAGCTTGGCAGCGTCGGGGAGGGATACGCAGTATTTT
TRBD2	TRBV27	TRBJ2-2	few	CASSLQLGGIANTGELFF	TGTGCCAGCAGCTTACAACTCGGGGGGATCGCGAACACCGGGGAGCTGTTTTTT
TRBD1	TRBV5-1	TRBJ1-2	NA	CASSSGTGGGDGYTF	TGCGCCAGCAGCTCAGGGACAGGAGGGGGAGATGGCTACACCTTC
NA	TRBV12-3/TRBV12-4	TRBJ2-5	NA	CASSFTTQTQYF	TGTGCCAGCAGTTTTACTACTCAGACCCAGTACTTC
NA	TRBV18	TRBJ1-1	few	CASSPSRRLMNTEAFF	TGTGCCAGCTCCCCGAGCCGACGCCTCATGAACACTGAAGCTTTCTTT
NA	TRBV9	TRBJ1-1	few	CASSPQLMMNTEAFF	TGTGCCAGCAGCCCCCAACTAATGATGAACACTGAAGCTTTCTTT
TRBD1	TRBV6-1	TRBJ1-4	NA	CASRPSGTGDEKLFF	TGTGCCAGCAGACCCTCCGGGACAGGGGATGAAAAACTGTTTTTT
TRBD2	TRBV20-1	TRBJ2-7	NA	CSASPLVGFGSGSNYEQYF	TGCAGTGCTAGCCCCCTGGTGGGGTTCGGTAGCGGGAGTAACTACGAGCAGTACTTC
NA	TRBV7-9	TRBJ1-3	few	CASSFIGNTIYF	TGTGCCAGCAGCTTCATCGGAAACACCATATATTTT
NA	TRBV25-1	TRBJ2-7	NA	CASSEFPPGNEQYF	TGTGCCAGCAGTGAATTCCCGCCGGGGAACGAGCAGTACTTC
NA	TRBV20-1	TRBJ2-7	many	CSAAGTHNYEQYF	TGCAGTGCGGCCGGGACACACAATTACGAGCAGTACTTC
TRBD1	TRBV6-2/TRBV6-3	TRBJ1-5	many	CASSLAGTGNYQPQHF	TGTGCCAGCAGTTTGGCCGGGACAGGGAATTATCAGCCCCAGCATTTT
NA	TRBV19	TRBJ1-2	NA	CASSIVGGIFYGYTF	TGTGCCAGTAGTATAGTGGGAGGGATCTTCTATGGCTACACCTTC
NA	TRBV27	TRBJ1-1	many	CASRPFSGADTEAFF	TGTGCCAGCCGCCCGTTCAGTGGGGCGGACACTGAAGCTTTCTTT
NA	TRBV28	TRBJ2-7	many	CASSPPPGHTYEQYF	TGTGCCAGCAGTCCCCCACCGGGCCACACCTACGAGCAGTACTTC
NA	TRBV20-1	TRBJ2-2	NA	CSAPQPGTGELFF	TGCAGTGCTCCACAGCCGGGAACCGGGGAGCTGTTTTTT
TRBD2	TRBV2	TRBJ2-1	few	CASKVYSGIVNEQFF	TGTGCCAGCAAGGTGTATAGCGGGATAGTCAATGAGCAGTTCTTC
NA	TRBV24-1	TRBJ2-3	few	CATSDFVLGSADTQYF	TGTGCCACCAGTGATTTCGTTTTAGGGAGCGCAGATACGCAGTATTTT
NA	TRBV5-1	TRBJ1-5	NA	CASLGGWNQPQHF	TGCGCCAGTCTAGGGGGATGGAATCAGCCCCAGCATTTT
NA	TRBV3-1	TRBJ2-3	NA	CASSQDGSGTQYF	TGTGCCAGCAGCCAAGATGGGAGCGGTACGCAGTATTTT
NA	TRBV2	TRBJ1-1	many	CASSESIYRANTEAFF	TGTGCCAGCAGTGAATCTATTTACAGGGCGAACACTGAAGCTTTCTTT
NA	TRBV20-1	TRBJ2-1	few	CSAKPGPQFF	TGCAGTGCAAAACCGGGACCCCAGTTCTTC
NA	TRBV7-2	TRBJ2-7	NA	CASSPGTLGYEQYF	TGTGCCAGCAGTCCTGGGACCTTGGGGTACGAGCAGTACTTC
NA	TRBV27	TRBJ2-7	many	CASRGAREQYF	TGTGCCAGCAGGGGGGCTCGCGAGCAGTACTTC
NA	TRBV20-1	TRBJ2-1	many	CSAREGGYNEQFF	TGCAGTGCTAGAGAGGGGGGATACAATGAGCAGTTCTTC
TRBD1	TRBV20-1	TRBJ1-1	few	CSATDRAGTEAFF	TGCAGTGCAACCGACAGGGCTGGCACTGAAGCTTTCTTT
TRBD2	TRBV5-1	TRBJ2-1	few	CASSLAGSSGRVSSYNEQFF	TGCGCCAGCAGCTTGGCCGGTTCTAGCGGGAGGGTGAGCTCCTACAATGAGCAGTTCTTC
NA	TRBV7-8	TRBJ2-5	many	CASTSQATYQETQYF	TGTGCCAGCACCTCTCAAGCGACGTACCAAGAGACCCAGTACTTC
NA	TRBV12-3/TRBV12-4	TRBJ2-2	few	CASSFPTGRYTGELFF	TGTGCCAGCAGTTTCCCCACAGGGAGGTACACCGGGGAGCTGTTTTTT
NA	TRBV7-2	TRBJ1-4	many	CASRATADLPPEKLFF	TGTGCCAGCAGAGCAACCGCGGACCTTCCTCCGGAAAAACTGTTTTTT
TRBD1	TRBV10-3	TRBJ2-7	many	CAAGPGQGAEQYF	TGTGCCGCCGGGCCGGGACAGGGGGCCGAGCAGTACTTC
NA	TRBV6-6	TRBJ1-5	many	CASSYSASSNQPQHF	TGTGCCAGCAGTTACTCGGCCTCTAGCAATCAGCCCCAGCATTTT
NA	TRBV2	TRBJ2-1	many	CASRGLSYNEQFF	TGTGCCAGCCGAGGGTTGTCCTACAATGAGCAGTTCTTC